This entry lists 8 T cell receptor beta chains sequenced from one sample in a study of T cell clonotyping in hematopoietic cell transplantation. Assay: immunoSEQ multiplex PCR; the TCRdb copy retains only in-frame clones and omits some. Here the sample spans approximately 28,000 clones, more than 65% being singletons. Sample time point: recipient sample about 28 days before transplant, after cytoreduction. The sequenced sample was peripheral blood mononuclear cells, obtained before stem cell transplant. These receptors were collected from a woman aged 55-69 years with acute myeloid leukemia. Some clones in this sample may be carry-over from other donors' samples.

V and J are TRBV15 and TRBJ1-2; 8 nucleotides align to TRBD1. Germline V CDR1 and CDR2: LNHNV, YYDKDF (reference sequence). V trimming: 0 bases; J trimming: 4 bases; junction bases outside the gene matches: 7. This CDR3 contains 16 residues. CDR3 nucleotides: TGTGCCACCAGCAGAGAAGGACAGGGTCCCGGCTATGGCTACACCTTC. It yields the protein CATSREGQGPGYGYTF. The whole variable domain, remainder taken from reference TRBV15 and TRBJ1-2, is DAMVIQNPRYQVTQFGKPVTLSCSQTLNHNVMYWYQQKSSQAPKLLFHYYDKDFNNEADTPDNFQSRRPNTSFCFLDIRSPGLGDTAMYLCATSREGQGPGYGYTFGSGTRLTVV.

The genes are TRBV20-1 and TRBJ2-1; D uncertain. V shed 5 bases and J shed 10 bases, with 12 bases lying between them. In germline, CDR1 is DFQATT, CDR2 SNEGSKA (reference sequence). This CDR3 has 11 residues. The CDR3 nucleotides are TGCAGTGCTCCTGTTCCCTCGGAGCAGTTCTTC. It is translated as CSAPVPSEQFF.

The chain has TRBV10-3 and TRBJ2-4, with 11 positions matching TRBD2. Germline V gene data show CDR1 as ENHRY and CDR2 as SYGVKD. With 9 bases clipped from V and 1 base from J, the junction kept 2 bases outside the gene matches. The CDR3 loop spans 14 amino acids. CDR3 residues: CAISSGGAKNIQYF. CDR3 sequence (DNA): TGTGCCATTTCTAGCGGGGGGGCCAAAAACATTCAGTACTTC.

This clone is a singleton in its sample. The chain joins TRBV6-5 to TRBJ1-1; possible D gene TRBD1, 6 bases. CDR1 and CDR2 from the germline V gene are MNHEY and SVGAGI. The CDR3 runs to 15 residues. The V end lost 0 bases, the J end lost 4 bases, and 12 bases lay between the germline ends. The CDR3 DNA is TGTGCCAGCAGTTACTCCCCGGACAGAACCACTGAAGCTTTCTTT. Its protein product is CASSYSPDRTTEAFF.

The chain recombines TRBV14 with TRBJ2-7, with TRBD1 matching over 8 bases. The CDR3 consists of 14 residues. Germline V gene data show CDR1 as SGHDN and CDR2 as FVKESK. V was clipped by 4 bases and J by 6 bases; unmatched bases: 8. The CDR3 spells CASSPRTGLFEQYF. Here the CDR3 DNA reads TGTGCCAGCAGCCCGAGGACAGGGTTGTTCGAGCAGTACTTC.

This rearrangement joins TRBV5-1 to TRBJ1-5, with 8 bases lining up with TRBD1. Germline V lookup: CDR1 SGHRS, CDR2 YFSETQ. The CDR3 loop spans 15 amino acids. With V trimmed by 5 bases and J by 3 bases, 7 bases remained unmatched. The CDR3 region has the DNA TGCGCCAGCAGTCCGACAGGGGTCGACAATCAGCCCCAGCATTTT. Translated, it gives CASSPTGVDNQPQHF.

This clone has a handful of counts. V usage is TRBV9 and J usage is TRBJ2-3; D possibly uses TRBD1 or TRBD2 (5 bases each). CDR3 length equals 13 residues. Germline-derived CDR1 and CDR2 are SGDLS and YYNGEE. Trimming took 1 base from V and 4 from J, leaving 7 bases between them. CDR3 residues: CASSVTGPDTQYF. In DNA form, the CDR3 reads TGTGCCAGCAGCGTAACGGGACCAGATACGCAGTATTTT.

J is TRBJ1-2 and V is TRBV7-2; D unresolved. The ends were cut back, 1 base at V and 6 bases at J, with 21 bases in the middle. Germline V gene lookup returns CDR1 SGHTA and CDR2 FQGNSA. The CDR3 covers 17 residues. CDR3 bases: TGTGCCAGCAGCTTAGTGTCGGCGGGTCGGAGTTTGGATGGCTACACCTTC. Its protein is CASSLVSAGRSLDGYTF.